These T cell receptor beta chains were read from a single sample in a study of T cells expressing NK-cell markers. From its re-call of the 5' RACE reads, TCRdb lists each CDR3 protein once, without DNA. In total, the table holds 400,000 or so distinct CDR3 sequences. Specimen: blood T cells: a sorted CD56 or NKG2C T cell subset, CD4+ or CD8+ T cells, or bulk PBMC T cells (not recorded which). The receptors come from a woman aged 45-59 years in good health. Both conserved end residues are part of each CDR3.

len	v_gene	j_gene	CDR3aa
15	TRBV6-2/TRBV6-3	TRBJ2-5	CASTGTEWYQETQYF
16	TRBV24-1	TRBJ2-1	CATSTASGSNYNEQFF
14	TRBV29-1	TRBJ2-7	CSVHPRGTSYEQYF
11	TRBV29-1	TRBJ2-1	CSVDRTNEQFF
18	TRBV5-1	TRBJ2-1	CASSLAGTSGSWANEQFF
12	TRBV18	TRBJ1-1	CASSPMTAEAFF
12	TRBV11-3	TRBJ2-7	CASSTSPGEQYF
17	TRBV10-2	TRBJ2-1	CASSESSGRFAWNEQFF
16	TRBV5-6	TRBJ2-4	CASSLGQGKFKNIQYF
16	TRBV18	TRBJ1-1	CASSPLPSLKDTEAFF
17	TRBV12-3/TRBV12-4	TRBJ2-2	CASGPGLRAAGTGELFF
12	TRBV7-2	TRBJ2-1	CASGTTYNEQFF
13	TRBV28	TRBJ1-2	CASRDPLNYGYTF
15	TRBV7-9	TRBJ2-3	CASSPGSLVTDTQYF
14	TRBV20-1	TRBJ1-5	CSASRARFDQPQHF
13	TRBV6-6	TRBJ2-1	CASIGEAYNEQFF
14	TRBV27	TRBJ2-1	CASRHLAGVPEQFF
17	TRBV5-1	TRBJ2-1	CASSFGTGTGINNEQFF
13	TRBV15	TRBJ1-1	CATAVTLNTEAFF
13	TRBV12-3/TRBV12-4	TRBJ1-2	CASNHRRLGGYTF
15	TRBV29-1	TRBJ2-3	CSGTASGHGADTQYF
15	TRBV12-3/TRBV12-4	TRBJ2-1	CASSLGGLGTWEQFF
18	TRBV7-8	TRBJ2-5	CASSRRTARISGQETQYF
19	TRBV20-1	TRBJ2-3	CSAVETSGRTEGSTDTQYF
13	TRBV29-1	TRBJ1-1	CSVLGQGVTEAFF
13	TRBV12-3/TRBV12-4	TRBJ1-2	CASAIQGTNGYTF
13	TRBV20-1	TRBJ2-5	CSAPAGDGETQYF
15	TRBV3-1	TRBJ1-2	CASSDPQVANYGYTF
16	TRBV24-1	TRBJ2-1	CATSDARRQGGNEQFF
13	TRBV2	TRBJ1-1	CASRGRKNTEAFF
13	TRBV29-1	TRBJ2-5	CSVGGQPQETQYF
13	TRBV7-2	TRBJ2-5	CASSLVAEETQYF
13	TRBV3-1	TRBJ2-7	CASSPTSKGEQYF
15	TRBV12-3/TRBV12-4	TRBJ1-2	CASSRDRDLHYGYTF
16	TRBV5-1	TRBJ2-1	CASSFTSGVSYNEQFF
20	TRBV20-1	TRBJ2-1	CSARGPGLPHGKSSYNEQFF
16	TRBV7-2	TRBJ2-2	CASNELSGQGTGELFF
15	TRBV15	TRBJ1-1	CATSEQGGLNTEAFF
15	TRBV7-3	TRBJ2-2	CASSSRTSKSGELFF
15	TRBV20-1	TRBJ2-5	CSARLSRALQETQYF
14	TRBV10-3	TRBJ1-4	CAISEGRINEKLFF
16	TRBV11-3	TRBJ2-1	CASSFGGRASYNEQFF
16	TRBV6-4	TRBJ2-1	CASSDSDSSSYNEQFF
13	TRBV11-3	TRBJ1-4	CASSLQGGGELFF
15	TRBV29-1	TRBJ2-1	CSAGVSGRGYNEQFF